This T cell receptor beta chain was recorded in a study of cytomegalovirus exposure and HLA in healthy donors. Study-wide context: Later, an analysis reported that the 95 to 150 validation repertoires had used the same platform as the approximately 680 first-cohort repertoires.

TCRdb keeps only in-frame clones here, not all; method: immunoSEQ multiplex PCR. Found here are over 200,000 clones, just over 85% of them singletons; the top ten hold around 3%. Per germline, CDR1 SNHLY and CDR2 FYNNEI. CDR3 length: 14 amino acids. V dropped 8 bases and J dropped 7; count of bases not matched to a gene: 7. As regards this clone: Its antigen is not known.

Findings of the study overall: A list of more than 150 TCR beta chains associated with cytomegalovirus was given. Three CMV-associated chains proved CMV antigen-specific in vitro. Many donors shared some public TCRs, even though most TCR sequences were rare.

The chain recombines TRBV2 with TRBJ2-1, with 11 bases lining up with TRBD1. The sequencing input was PBMCs. The receptor comes from a woman younger than 30 in good health and CMV-seronegative. The CDR3 sequence is CASVTGTGGNEQFF. The CDR3 DNA reads as TGTGCCAGCGTGACCGGGACAGGGGGTAATGAGCAGTTCTTC.